The subject of this entry is one T cell receptor beta chain. Between the trimmed V and J ends, which lost 5 bases and 2 bases, there was a span of 13 bases. The length of the CDR3 is 15 residues. Germline V gene data show CDR1 as LNHDA and CDR2 as SQIVND (reference sequence). In the study's own analysis: Reference gene primers were amplified, and this amplification served to estimate nucleated cell counts. Here immunoSEQ multiplex PCR was the method, and the copy in TCRdb shows in-frame clones only, minus some. D and trimming come from the DNA, and the V and J calls and clone size come from that table. Among around 130,000 clones listed, around 86% were seen once. These data are taken from a study of blood T cell repertoires in COVID-19. Whole-study context: Samples taken during acute and convalescent COVID-19 were collected in the United States, Italy and Spain. Nucleic acid was either cDNA or gDNA, and it came from T cells, B-cell-depleted T cells, or PBMCs.

The sequenced sample was peripheral blood. The chain is built from TRBV19 and TRBJ2-1, with D tentatively TRBD2 (5 bases). The origin of this receptor is a man aged 40-55 years with active or convalescent COVID-19. The chain's CDR3 is CASSSERVPYNEQFF. The DNA for the CDR3 is TGTGCCAGTAGTTCTGAGAGGGTCCCCTACAATGAGCAGTTCTTC.